One and the same sample provided the 21 T cell receptor beta chains below, sequenced in a study of blood T cell repertoires in COVID-19. The data were produced by immunoSEQ multiplex PCR, yet TCRdb's version contains in-frame clones alone and is incomplete. The sample consists of around 470,000 clones, about 90% of them appearing once. Sequencing was performed on PBMCs or T cells enriched from blood (not recorded which). The receptor set was obtained from a man in his late teens or twenties who had recovered from COVID-19.

The V call is TRBV10-3, the J call TRBJ1-2, with 7 bases matching TRBD1. This CDR3 region has 14 residues. The V segment lost 3 bases and the J segment 8 bases; nucleotides outside the gene matches: 9. Looked up from germline, CDR1 is ENHRY and CDR2 is SYGVKD. Here the CDR3 reads CAISDPTGLGGYTF. CDR3 coding DNA: TGTGCCATCAGTGATCCGACAGGGCTGGGCGGCTACACCTTC.

The rearrangement uses TRBV14 and TRBJ1-2, with D possibly being TRBD1 (6 bases). The V and J ends lost 1 base and 7 bases respectively, with 13 bases between them. The V gene's germline CDR1 is SGHDN and CDR2 FVKESK. CDR3 size: 14 residues. The DNA for the CDR3 is TGTGCCAGCAGCCAAGGTGGGGGCGTCGGTGGCTACACCTTC. The encoded protein is CASSQGGGVGGYTF. The full variable domain, completed using reference TRBV14 and TRBJ1-2, is EAGVTQFPSHSVIEKGQTVTLRCDPISGHDNLYWYRRVMGKEIKFLLHFVKESKQDESGMPNNRFLAERTGGTYSTLKVQPAELEDSGVYFCASSQGGGVGGYTFGSGTRLTVV.

The chain employs TRBV21-1 and TRBJ1-3. TRBV21-1 is annotated as a pseudogene. The CDR3 is 17 residues long. The CDR3 here is CASSKFEWSSSGNTIYF. The CDR3 DNA is TGTGCCAGCAGCAAATTCGAGTGGTCGAGCTCTGGAAACACCATATATTTT.

The chain is built from TRBV3-1 (or the pseudogene TRBV3-2) and TRBJ2-5; TRBD2 agrees at 14 bases. J lost 3 bases, V lost 4 bases, and 4 bases had no gene match. The germline V gene has CDR1 LGHDT and CDR2 YNNKEL (reference sequence). This CDR3 has 16 amino acids. This CDR3 reads CASSLRTSGGKETQYF. As DNA, the CDR3 is TGTGCCAGCAGCCTCCGGACTAGCGGGGGGAAAGAGACCCAGTACTTC.

CDR3 sequence reads: CASSQVLQVKLFF. The CDR3 DNA reads TGTGCCAGCAGCCAAGTACTACAGGTAAAACTGTTTTTT. The chain combines TRBV3-1 (or the pseudogene TRBV3-2) with TRBJ1-4; TRBD1 is a possible D gene (5 bases). The CDR3 runs 13 residues. With 1 base removed from V and 10 bases from J, the gap between germline ends came to 10 bases. Germline CDR1 LGHDT, CDR2 YNNKEL (reference sequence).

The chain links TRBV3-1 (or the pseudogene TRBV3-2) to TRBJ1-2; 8 bases match TRBD1. The V gene end was trimmed by 0 bases and the J gene end by 2 bases; junction bases not matched to a gene: 8. The CDR3 consists of 17 residues. Germline V gives CDR1 LGHDT, CDR2 YNNKEL (reference sequence). CDR3 region: CASSQENWDRRNYGYTF. In DNA form, the CDR3 reads TGTGCCAGCAGCCAAGAGAACTGGGACAGGCGAAACTATGGCTACACCTTC.

V gene TRBV28 combines with J gene TRBJ2-1, with D possibly TRBD2 on 5 matching bases. The CDR3 length is 16 residues. V was pared by 4 bases and J by 0 bases, with 13 bases between. Germline V gene sequence: CDR1 MDHEN, CDR2 SYDVKM. CDR3 protein: CASSSPAESSYNEQFF. The CDR3 nucleotides are TGTGCCAGCAGTTCCCCAGCGGAGAGCTCCTACAATGAGCAGTTCTTC.

The gene calls are TRBV4-1 and TRBJ2-7; 10 nucleotides line up with TRBD2. The CDR3 consists of 21 residues. In germline, CDR1 is MGHRA, CDR2 YSYEKL. The trim removed 0 bases at V and 7 bases at J, leaving 24 bases unmatched. The CDR3, as DNA: TGCGCCAGCAGCCAAGAAGGGGCCGGGACTAGCGCCAAAATGGGGAAGGGGGAGCAGTACTTC. It is translated as CASSQEGAGTSAKMGKGEQYF.

Written as DNA, the CDR3 is TGTGCCATCAGTGAGTCGTCGCTAGCGGGACTCAATGAGCAGTTCTTC. It specifies CAISESSLAGLNEQFF. The chain recombines TRBV10-3 with TRBJ2-1; 9 bases are a match to TRBD2. The CDR3 contains 16 residues. Per germline, CDR1 ENHRY and CDR2 SYGVKD. Trimming cost V 0 bases and J 6 bases; bases outside gene matches: 6.

The rearrangement links TRBV4-1 to TRBJ1-1; 9 positions agree with TRBD1. The length of the CDR3 is 15 residues. CDR1 is MGHRA, CDR2 YSYEKL, per germline. The junction had 11 bases not matched to a gene; V was cut back by 7 bases and J by 5 bases. The CDR3 spells CASTKGGTGRTEAFF. DNA for the CDR3: TGCGCCAGCACCAAGGGGGGGACAGGGAGGACTGAAGCTTTCTTT.

This chain uses TRBV7-2 with TRBJ2-1, with D maybe TRBD2 (6 bases). In germline, CDR1 is SGHTA, CDR2 FQGNSA. V was shortened by 5 bases and J by 0 bases, with 11 bases between the two germline ends. The CDR3 is made up of 15 amino acids. The CDR3 region is CASSILADSYNEQFF. The CDR3 nucleotides are TGTGCCAGCAGCATACTAGCAGACTCCTACAATGAGCAGTTCTTC.

The chain links TRBV27 to TRBJ2-1; tentative D call: TRBD1 (5 bases). Germline V gene data show CDR1 as MNHEY and CDR2 as SMNVEV (reference sequence). This CDR3 region has 15 residues. V was cut by 4 bases and J by 2 bases, with 12 bases left in between. The CDR3 protein is CASSSGIAPYNEQFF. CDR3 in DNA: TGTGCCAGCAGTTCAGGGATCGCCCCCTACAATGAGCAGTTCTTC.

The chain carries TRBV6-5 and TRBJ2-5, with D perhaps matching TRBD2 (5 bases). Germline V lookup: CDR1 MNHEY, CDR2 SVGAGI. V was cut by 7 bases and J by 6 bases, with 15 bases left in between. This CDR3 contains 13 residues. CDR3 region: CASNVVASQTQYF. In DNA form, the CDR3 reads TGTGCCAGCAATGTGGTAGCGTCGCAGACCCAGTACTTC.

The V and J genes are TRBV29-1 and TRBJ1-1; D possibly corresponds to TRBD1 (5 bases). The V end was cut by 1 base, the J end by 4 bases, with 16 bases between. From germline, CDR1 is SQVTM and CDR2 ANQGSEA. The CDR3 loop spans 15 amino acids. The CDR3 bases are TGCAGCGTTGAAGTTCGGGGGGTGCGGGGCACTGAAGCTTTCTTT. This gives the protein CSVEVRGVRGTEAFF.

The chain combines TRBV2 with TRBJ1-2; the D is unclear. The germline gives CDR1 SNHLY, CDR2 FYNNEI. Between the trimmed V and J ends, which lost 11 bases and 4 bases, there was a span of 20 bases. This CDR3 spans 14 amino acids. CDR3 sequence (DNA): TGTGCCCGAGCAGTAGACATGCAGGTCTATGGCTACACCTTC. It yields the protein CARAVDMQVYGYTF.

The V gene is TRBV24-1, the J gene TRBJ2-5; TRBD1 matches at 7 bases. The length of the CDR3 is 17 residues. The germline V gene encodes CDR1 KGHDR and CDR2 SFDVKD. Trimming removed 1 base from V and 3 bases from J; junction bases left unmatched: 10. CDR3 amino acids: CATSDFWEGGTKETQYF. The DNA for the CDR3 is TGTGCCACCAGTGATTTTTGGGAAGGGGGCACCAAAGAGACCCAGTACTTC.

The genes are TRBV14 and TRBJ1-4; maybe TRBD1 (5 bases). Between the trimmed V and J ends, which lost 0 bases and 10 bases, there was a span of 12 bases. The germline V gene encodes CDR1 SGHDN and CDR2 FVKESK. This CDR3 region has 14 residues. CDR3 coding DNA: TGTGCCAGCAGCCAAGATTCCAGGGAGGGAAAACTGTTTTTT. Translation: CASSQDSREGKLFF.

This chain links TRBV5-1 with TRBJ2-2; TRBD1 aligns across 8 bases. V gave up 9 bases and J gave up 4 bases; unmatched junction bases: 8. Per germline, CDR1 SGHRS and CDR2 YFSETQ. This CDR3 is 14 amino acids long. CDR3 DNA: TGCGCCACTACCGGGACAGGCGGCACCGGGGAGCTGTTTTTT. Its protein product is CATTGTGGTGELFF.

This rearrangement joins TRBV9 to TRBJ2-1, with 7 bases matching TRBD1. This CDR3 spans 13 amino acids. Trimming at V came to 3 bases and at J to 7 bases, leaving 4 bases not matched to a gene. Looked up from germline, CDR1 is SGDLS and CDR2 is YYNGEE. CDR3 loop: CASSGQGRNEQFF. The CDR3 bases are TGTGCCAGCAGCGGACAGGGTAGGAATGAGCAGTTCTTC.

The V call is TRBV12-3 or TRBV12-4, the J call TRBJ2-7; D gene unclear. This CDR3 comprises 13 residues. The germline V and J ends were trimmed by 5 bases and 5 bases, with 13 bases remaining between them. The CDR3 sequence: CASSLPDSHEQYF. The CDR3 region has the DNA TGTGCCAGCAGTCTTCCCGACTCGCACGAGCAGTACTTC.

This clone was observed once. This sequence joins TRBV7-3 and TRBJ2-7; D gene unclear. This CDR3 is built from 12 residues. Trimming took 5 bases from V and 2 from J, leaving 7 bases between them. Looked up from germline, CDR1 is SGHTA and CDR2 is FQGTGA. The CDR3 loop reads CASSPVPYEQYF. Here the CDR3 DNA reads TGTGCCAGCAGCCCCGTCCCCTACGAGCAGTACTTC.